This T cell receptor (beta chain) was sequenced for a study of CD8+ T cells in alopecia areata. This clone appeared once. Treatment meaning: oral pan-JAK inhibitor, 5-10 mg twice daily. Once RNA had been extracted, it was reverse transcribed into cDNA to act as the sequencing template. Here immunoSEQ multiplex PCR was the method, and the copy in TCRdb shows in-frame clones only, minus some. The table records nearly 200,000 clones, roughly 50% of them present only once. Source: CD4+ T cells sorted from blood, taken at week 24, from a patient treated with tofacitinib. The TCR originated in a human donor with alopecia areata.

DNA for the CDR3: TGTGCCAGCAGCCTCCACTCGTACCAAGAGACCCAGTACTTC. It specifies CASSLHSYQETQYF. V usage is TRBV7-2 and J usage is TRBJ2-5, with no clear D. V was clipped by 5 bases and J by 0 bases, with 10 bases between them. Germline V CDR1 and CDR2: SGHTA, FQGNSA. The CDR3 extends over 14 amino acids.